Listed below are T cell receptor beta chains from one sample, sequenced in a study of T-cell reconstitution after alpha-beta-depleted transplantation in children. TCRdb ran MiXCR on the PCR reads and lists one entry per CDR3 protein. Of about 980,000 distinct CDR3 sequences listed, about 29% are singletons. The sequencing used PBMCs, mostly from graft donor cells, collected 360 days after TCRalphabeta/CD19-depleted stem cell transplant. The receptor set was obtained from a boy under two years old who had a stem cell transplant for SCID, so the T cells may come from the graft donor. Each CDR3 is given with its conserved first and last residue. The D gene is left open where the match is weak. Expanded clones get a size class; other rows say once, few or many, or leave the size out.

- TRBJ1-1 - TRBV4-1 15 CASSQHRRRNTEAFF TGCGCCAGCAGCCAACACAGGAGGCGAAACACTGAAGCTTTCTTT
many TRBJ2-2 - TRBV12-3/TRBV12-4 13 CASRSRATGELFF TGTGCCAGCCGTTCCAGGGCCACCGGGGAGCTGTTTTTT
- TRBJ2-2 - TRBV7-2 14 CASSLHRQAGELFF TGTGCCAGCAGCTTACACCGACAGGCCGGGGAGCTGTTTTTT
few TRBJ2-5 TRBD2 TRBV9 17 CASSAEDGLGNKETQYF TGTGCCAGCAGCGCGGAGGACGGACTAGGGAATAAAGAGACCCAGTACTTC
few TRBJ1-2 - TRBV10-3 13 CAISSMVLGGYTF TGTGCCATCAGCTCCATGGTCCTTGGGGGCTACACCTTC
- TRBJ2-2 - TRBV28 16 CASSFHGPRDTGELFF TGTGCCAGCAGTTTCCACGGGCCTCGGGACACCGGGGAGCTGTTTTTT
few TRBJ2-5 TRBD2 TRBV12-3/TRBV12-4 15 CASSLSAGGLSTQYF TGTGCCAGCAGTTTATCAGCGGGGGGGCTGTCGACCCAGTACTTC
- TRBJ2-3 - TRBV13 15 CASSEEPRFTDTQYF TGTGCCAGCAGCGAGGAGCCCCGCTTCACAGATACGCAGTATTTT
- TRBJ1-1 - TRBV5-1 14 CASSFGEVGTEAFF TGCGCCAGCAGCTTCGGGGAGGTAGGCACTGAAGCTTTCTTT
- TRBJ2-5 - TRBV2 15 CASSTGPGGTETQYF TGTGCCAGCAGTACCGGGCCCGGGGGCACAGAGACCCAGTACTTC
few TRBJ2-7 - TRBV4-1 14 CASSPFSWDYEQYF TGCGCCAGCAGCCCCTTCTCTTGGGACTACGAGCAGTACTTC
few TRBJ2-3 - TRBV7-6 15 CASSLVWASPDTQYF TGTGCCAGCAGCTTAGTTTGGGCAAGCCCAGATACGCAGTATTTT
- TRBJ2-5 - TRBV7-2 13 CASRTAYQETQYF TGTGCCAGCAGGACAGCGTACCAAGAGACCCAGTACTTC
once TRBJ2-7 TRBD2 TRBV10-3 16 CAITTPGLAGPNEQYF TGTGCCATCACTACTCCCGGACTAGCGGGGCCCAACGAGCAGTACTTC
- TRBJ2-7 - TRBV30 11 CAWSTHYEQYF TGTGCCTGGAGTACCCACTACGAGCAGTACTTC
- TRBJ2-7 TRBD2 TRBV9 14 CASSVGLAGGHLIF TGTGCCAGCAGCGTGGGACTAGCGGGGGGTCACCTAATCTTC
- TRBJ1-5 - TRBV12-3/TRBV12-4 13 CASSPQANQPQHF TGTGCCAGCAGTCCTCAGGCTAATCAGCCCCAGCATTTT
few TRBJ2-3 TRBD1 TRBV9 15 CASSVTGGSTDTQYF TGTGCCAGCAGTGTGACAGGGGGAAGCACAGATACGCAGTATTTT
- TRBJ1-1 TRBD1 TRBV3-1 16 CASSPIGTGKGTEAFF TGTGCCAGCAGCCCAATCGGGACAGGGAAGGGCACTGAAGCTTTCTTT
- TRBJ2-1 TRBD1 TRBV19 15 CASSGPGTGMNEQFF TGTGCCAGTAGTGGACCCGGGACAGGGATGAATGAGCAGTTCTTC
few TRBJ2-5 - TRBV29-1 12 CSGRGELETQYF TGCAGCGGACGGGGAGAACTGGAGACCCAGTACTTC
many TRBJ2-1 TRBD2 TRBV10-1 14 CASSRLAGSTEQFF TGCGCCAGCAGTAGACTAGCGGGCTCCACTGAGCAGTTCTTC
few TRBJ2-3 TRBD2 TRBV6-5 14 CASSYGRGGDTQYF TGTGCCAGCAGTTACGGCCGGGGGGGAGATACGCAGTATTTT
- TRBJ1-3 - TRBV29-1 13 CSVVVATGNTIYF TGCAGCGTTGTTGTCGCGACTGGAAACACCATATATTTT
- TRBJ2-1 - TRBV2 16 CASSEAAGPSYNEQFF TGTGCCAGCAGTGAAGCGGCGGGACCCTCCTACAATGAGCAGTTCTTC
- TRBJ1-5 TRBD1 TRBV12-3/TRBV12-4 16 CASSPRTGANNQPQHF TGTGCCAGCAGTCCCCGGACAGGGGCCAACAATCAGCCCCAGCATTTT
- TRBJ2-1 - TRBV25-1 15 CASSEGVFSNNEQFF TGTGCCAGCAGTGAGGGAGTATTTAGTAACAATGAGCAGTTCTTC
few TRBJ2-1 - TRBV6-5 17 CASTFLLSGRSYNEQFF TGTGCCAGCACCTTTCTCCTTAGCGGCAGATCCTACAATGAGCAGTTCTTC
- TRBJ2-2 TRBD1 TRBV2 14 CASSGQGYTGELFF TGTGCCAGCAGTGGACAGGGGTACACCGGGGAGCTGTTTTTT
few TRBJ1-4 - TRBV20-1 13 CSARGRPNEKLFF TGCAGTGCTAGAGGAAGGCCTAATGAAAAACTGTTTTTT
few TRBJ2-5 - TRBV28 16 CASSLSGQRKQETQYF TGTGCCAGCAGTTTATCCGGGCAGAGAAAACAAGAGACCCAGTACTTC